This entry is about one T cell receptor (beta chain). The antigen is undetermined. The data derive from a study of cytomegalovirus exposure and HLA in healthy donors. Amplification used 60 Vbeta primers and 13 Jbeta primers. The method was immunoSEQ multiplex PCR; TCRdb's version includes in-frame clones alone and lacks a portion of them. The table includes 140,000 to 150,000 clones, 66% detected once. Trimming at V came to 5 bases and at J to 3 bases, leaving 5 bases not matched to a gene. The germline CDR1 and CDR2 sequences are SGHNT and YYREEE (reference sequence). The CDR3 consists of 17 residues. Overall study findings and caveats: Analyses of presence and absence presupposed an approximately uniform sequencing depth across donors. HLA-A and HLA-B allele assignments for most subjects were reportedly predicted accurately using TCR beta sequences.

This chain connects TRBV5-4 to TRBJ2-1; 16 positions agree with TRBD2. The sequenced sample consisted of PBMCs. The receptor comes from a woman between 55 and 75 years old in good health and CMV-seronegative. CDR3 in DNA: TGTGCCAGCAGTGGGACTAGCGGGAGGGCCAGCTACAATGAGCAGTTCTTC. Translation gives CASSGTSGRASYNEQFF.